A single sample is the source of the 7 T cell receptor beta chains below, sequenced in a study of blood T cells in healthy people across ages. It was with a sample-barcoded 5' primer and a J-beta primer mix that a second PCR of about 6 to 12 cycles was run. TCRdb analysed the 5' RACE reads with MiXCR anew, one entry per CDR3 protein. The sample has about 640,000 distinct CDR3 sequences; approximately 59% are singletons. Sequenced input: blood. These TCRs come from a man in his sixties in good health.

The J gene is TRBJ2-5, the V gene TRBV9; TRBD2 matches at 7 bases. The germline V gene has CDR1 SGDLS and CDR2 YYNGEE. This CDR3 is built from 18 residues. Trimming removed 0 bases from V and 2 bases from J; junction bases left unmatched: 13. The CDR3 region is CASSVASGGGTLQETQYF. CDR3 in DNA: TGTGCCAGCAGCGTAGCTTCTGGGGGGGGGACCCTGCAAGAGACCCAGTACTTC.

The chain combines TRBV5-5 with TRBJ2-5; unclear D gene. The J call may be incorrect, as the DNA end agrees better with TRBJ2-7. CDR1 and CDR2 (germline): SGHKS, YYEKEE (reference sequence). The CDR3 extends over 13 amino acids. This CDR3 reads CASSLWTVNEQYF. In DNA, the CDR3 is TGTGCCAGCAGTTTGTGGACGGTGAACGAGCAGTACTTC.

The rearrangement uses TRBV4-1 and TRBJ2-2; 9 bases fit TRBD2. The CDR3 sequence is 19 residues long. CDR1 is MGHRA, CDR2 YSYEKL, per germline. J was trimmed by 4 bases and V by 0 bases; bases with no gene match: 12. CDR3 DNA sequence: TGCGCCAGCAGCCAAGATTCCAGCGGGGGGACCGCGGGCACCGGGGAGCTGTTTTTT. Its protein product is CASSQDSSGGTAGTGELFF.

V is TRBV12-5 and J is TRBJ1-1; a weak D match, TRBD1 (5 bases). The CDR3 is 14 residues long. Germline CDR1 reads LGHNT; CDR2 reads FRNRAP. Trimming shortened V by 9 bases and J by 1 base, and 15 bases separated the two germline ends. This CDR3 is CASTPGRANTEAFF. The DNA for the CDR3 is TGTGCTAGCACCCCGGGACGGGCGAACACTGAAGCTTTCTTT.

The chain uses TRBV7-2 and TRBJ1-1; D gene uncertain. The CDR3 covers 14 residues. Germline V CDR1 and CDR2: SGHTA, FQGNSA. The germline V and J ends were trimmed by 5 bases and 3 bases, with 13 bases remaining between them. The CDR3 sequence is CASSLTDRYTEAFF. The CDR3 region has the DNA TGTGCCAGCAGCCTCACCGACCGTTACACTGAAGCTTTCTTT.

The V gene is TRBV2, the J gene TRBJ2-5; no clear D gene. The J call is doubtful: the DNA matches TRBJ2-7 better. CDR1 and CDR2 (germline): SNHLY, FYNNEI. The CDR3 runs to 15 residues. The CDR3 sequence is CASTITKSSPSEQYF. The CDR3 coding sequence is TGTGCCAGCACCATAACCAAATCCTCCCCCTCCGAGCAGTACTTC.

This clonotype was counted a few times. This rearrangement joins TRBV6-6 to TRBJ2-5; 8 nucleotides line up with TRBD1. In germline, CDR1 is MNHNY, CDR2 SVGAGI (reference sequence). Trimming removed 2 bases from V and 4 bases from J; junction bases left unmatched: 6. The CDR3 spans 15 residues. CDR3 loop: CASSYPGTGTETQYF. As DNA, the CDR3 is TGTGCCAGCAGTTACCCCGGGACAGGCACAGAGACCCAGTACTTC.